This TCR beta chain was documented in a study of patients and donors after allogeneic stem cell transplantation. This clonotype was counted a few times. Trimming removed 3 bases from V and 0 bases from J, with 6 bases in between. The CDR3 consists of 14 residues. Germline V gene lookup returns CDR1 SGHDN and CDR2 FVKESK. TCRdb ran MiXCR on the RT-PCR reads and lists one entry per CDR3 protein. This sample yields roughly 200,000 distinct CDR3 sequences, of which roughly 40% are seen a single time; 33% belongs to the top ten. The V and J genes are TRBV14 and TRBJ1-3, with unresolved D. The receptor was isolated from a human donor who was either an allogeneic HSCT recipient or a stem cell or donor lymphocyte infusion donor (not recorded which). It is not recorded whose cells these are; they may come from a transplant donor. The specimen was blood, either unsorted or a sorted T cell fraction (not recorded which). The CDR3 is CASSHRSSGNTIYF. The CDR3 DNA is TGTGCCAGCAGCCACCGGAGCTCTGGAAACACCATATATTTT.